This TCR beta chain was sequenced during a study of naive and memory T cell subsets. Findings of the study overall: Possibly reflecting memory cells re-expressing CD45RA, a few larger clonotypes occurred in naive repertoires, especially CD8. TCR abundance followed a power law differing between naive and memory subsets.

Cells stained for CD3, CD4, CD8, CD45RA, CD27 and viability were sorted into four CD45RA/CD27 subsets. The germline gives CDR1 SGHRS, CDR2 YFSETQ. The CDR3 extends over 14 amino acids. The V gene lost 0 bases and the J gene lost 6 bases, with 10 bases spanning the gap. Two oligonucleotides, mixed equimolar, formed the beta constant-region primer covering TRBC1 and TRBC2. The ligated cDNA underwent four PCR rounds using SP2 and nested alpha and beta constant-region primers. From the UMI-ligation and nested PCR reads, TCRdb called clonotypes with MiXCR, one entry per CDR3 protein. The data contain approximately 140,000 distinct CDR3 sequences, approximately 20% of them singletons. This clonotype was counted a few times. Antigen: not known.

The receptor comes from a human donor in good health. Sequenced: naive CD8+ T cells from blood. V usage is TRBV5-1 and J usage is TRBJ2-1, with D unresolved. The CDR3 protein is CASSLGGRFNEQFF. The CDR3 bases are TGCGCCAGCAGCTTGGGAGGTCGGTTCAATGAGCAGTTCTTC.